These 13 T cell receptor beta chains originate from one sample sequenced in a study of T cell responses to AZD1222 COVID-19 vaccine. The method was immunoSEQ multiplex PCR; TCRdb's version includes in-frame clones alone and lacks a portion of them. The table shows more than 100,000 clones, with about 90% occurring only once. The sequenced sample was peripheral blood, obtained on day 0 of AZD1222 vaccination. The receptors originated from an adult in good health.

This sequence joins TRBV15 and TRBJ1-1, with a tentative D call TRBD1 (5 bases). The CDR3 contains 13 residues. V lost 3 bases, J lost 6 bases, and 11 bases lay in between. The V gene's germline CDR1 is LNHNV and CDR2 YYDKDF (reference sequence). CDR3 coding DNA: TGTGCCACCAGCAGCTCGGGGCGTCCTGAAGCTTTCTTT. Translation gives CATSSSGRPEAFF.

This chain joins TRBV6-6 and TRBJ2-2; a possible D gene is TRBD1 (5 bases). The CDR3 loop spans 16 amino acids. Germline CDR1 and CDR2: MNHNY and SVGAGI (reference sequence). With 2 bases removed from V and 1 base from J, the gap between germline ends came to 11 bases. In DNA, the CDR3 is TGTGCCAGCAGTTACATCCCGACAGTGAACACCGGGGAGCTGTTTTTT. Its protein product is CASSYIPTVNTGELFF.

The V gene is TRBV6-1, the J gene TRBJ2-5, with 14 bases aligning to TRBD2. V dropped 4 bases and J dropped 8; count of bases not matched to a gene: 9. Per the germline V gene, CDR1 is MNHNS and CDR2 is SASEGT. CDR3 length: 16 amino acids. CDR3 bases: TGTGCCAGCAGTGCCCCGACTAGCGGGGGGGGTAGAACCCAGTACTTC. Protein product: CASSAPTSGGGRTQYF.

Here the CDR3 reads CATSDQNRQGTNQPQHF. The CDR3 coding sequence is TGTGCCACCAGTGATCAAAATAGACAGGGGACCAATCAGCCCCAGCATTTT. The chain carries TRBV24-1 and TRBJ1-5; 8 bases match TRBD1. CDR1 is KGHDR, CDR2 SFDVKD, per germline. This CDR3 region has 17 residues. Germline trimming cut 3 bases from V and 3 bases from J; bases unmatched to any gene: 9.

The chain joins TRBV7-7 to TRBJ2-3; TRBD2 matches at 14 bases. V dropped 4 bases and J dropped 6; count of bases not matched to a gene: 3. Looked up from germline, CDR1 is SSHAT and CDR2 is FNYEAQ (reference sequence). The CDR3 length is 15 residues. The CDR3 sequence is CASSSTSGRADTQYF. Written as DNA, the CDR3 is TGTGCCAGCAGCTCGACTAGCGGGAGGGCGGATACGCAGTATTTT.

V usage is TRBV9 and J usage is TRBJ2-7, with no clear D. This CDR3 is 17 amino acids long. Trimming stripped 0 bases from V and 0 bases from J, with 16 bases between. Germline V lookup: CDR1 SGDLS, CDR2 YYNGEE. The CDR3 here is CASSVDRRDRSSYEQYF. The CDR3 DNA sequence: TGTGCCAGCAGCGTAGATCGTCGAGACCGAAGCTCCTACGAGCAGTACTTC.

The chain recombines TRBV5-8 with TRBJ2-2; a possible D gene is TRBD1 (5 bases). Germline loops: CDR1 SGHTS, CDR2 YDEGEE. The CDR3 is made up of 15 amino acids. V was clipped by 4 bases and J by 1 base, with 11 bases between them. CDR3 region: CASSPTRVNTGELFF. The DNA for the CDR3 is TGTGCCAGCAGCCCCACCAGGGTGAACACCGGGGAGCTGTTTTTT.

The V gene is TRBV6-6, the J gene TRBJ1-1; D is unclear. The CDR3 spans 14 residues. Germline CDR1 reads MNHNY; CDR2 reads SVGAGI (reference sequence). Deletions cut 6 bases from V and 5 bases from J, with 16 bases between. The CDR3 coding sequence is TGTGCCAGCAGCCAAATGACCAGTAGGACTGAAGCTTTCTTT. This sequence encodes CASSQMTSRTEAFF.

The CDR3 DNA reads TGTGCCAGCAGCTTGGGGACTCCGAGCTCCTACAATGAGCAGTTCTTC. This translates into CASSLGTPSSYNEQFF. V and J are TRBV5-4 and TRBJ2-1, with D perhaps TRBD2 (5 bases). There are 16 residues in the CDR3. V lost 0 bases and J lost 0, with 10 bases in between. The germline gives CDR1 SGHNT, CDR2 YYREEE (reference sequence).

The chain carries TRBV6-5 and TRBJ2-3; possible D gene TRBD1, 6 bases. The CDR3 extends over 16 amino acids. Germline-derived CDR1 and CDR2 are MNHEY and SVGAGI. Trimming removed 2 bases at V and 5 bases at J, with 17 bases between. CDR3 nucleotide sequence: TGTGCCAGCAGTTACGAGTTAAGGGGGTCGAAAGATACGCAGTATTTT. Its protein is CASSYELRGSKDTQYF.

The chain carries TRBV29-1 and TRBJ1-1, with D possibly matching TRBD1 (5 bases). Trimming left V 3 bases short and J 5 bases short, with 16 bases between. The CDR3 contains 14 residues. Germline values: CDR1 SQVTM, CDR2 ANQGSEA. The CDR3 bases are TGCAGCGTTGAGACGGGACGCAAAGGGACTGAAGCTTTCTTT. Protein product: CSVETGRKGTEAFF.

This CDR3 reads CASSQFPRAYEQYF. The CDR3 coding sequence is TGCGCCAGCAGTCAATTCCCGCGGGCCTACGAGCAGTACTTC. The rearrangement joins TRBV23-1 to TRBJ2-7, with a tentative D call TRBD2 (5 bases). TRBV23-1 is noted as an ORF with a role that remains uncertain. This CDR3 is 14 amino acids long. The ends were cut back, 1 base at V and 2 bases at J, with 9 bases in the middle.

The chain is built from TRBV30 and TRBJ1-1; no clear D. The germline gives CDR1 GTSNPN, CDR2 SVGIG (reference sequence). Trimming took 4 bases from V and 1 from J, leaving 4 bases between them. CDR3 length equals 11 residues. The CDR3 coding sequence is TGTGCCTGGAACCGGAACACTGAAGCTTTCTTT. It codes for CAWNRNTEAFF.